This entry concerns a single TCR beta chain. No cognate antigen has been identified for it. The read halts 3 residues ahead of the CDR3 end, with the missing end drawn from the germline J gene. This specimen comes from a study of T cells in women clearing cervical HPV infection listed by TCRdb under 2018. A note on the overall study: Cases were approximately 25 women with histologically confirmed HPV16-related CIN3 or worse, including a couple of invasive cancers. The controls were about two dozen women whose single incident HPV16 infection cleared within 12 months with no development of precancer or cancer. Blood from cases was drawn at the visit where the lesion was first identified, while blood from controls was drawn once the infection was no longer detected. Among cases, blood sampling occurred a median of about 150 days after lesion detection, with an interquartile range of 90 to 200 days. Since HLA typing was available for only a few women, HLA type could not be ruled out as a confounder. An exploratory proof-of-principle case-control study, nested within the Guanacaste HPV Natural History Study in Costa Rica, was conducted to compare TCR repertoires across cervical HPV16 outcomes. Cases and controls were matched on year of sample collection and on age within five years. Cases had a median age of almost 35 years compared with just over 37 for controls, and baseline characteristics showed no significant differences between the groups. In the parent cohort, some 10,000 women aged 18 or older were enrolled in Guanacaste, Costa Rica, during about 1993 to 1995 and then followed for less than 8 years. As quality controls, five blinded duplicates were added to each group, bringing the total to roughly 60 samples made up of some 50 participants and about ten replicates.

Every participant had a single incident cervical HPV16 infection, and women with prevalent HPV16 infections were excluded. Cervical HPV DNA was detected with MY09/MY11 PCR, and genotyping was done with dot-blot hybridization. Roughly 15 mL of heparinized blood was centrifuged, after which the buffy coat was aliquoted, frozen at -30 degrees C, and then stored at -80 degrees C. QIAGEN kits were used to extract genomic DNA from the buffy coat specimens. The germline V gene provides CDR1 SGHRS and CDR2 YFSETQ. V and J are trimmed by 0 bases and 1 base, and the gene matches miss 6 bases of the junction. The CDR3 holds 17 amino acids from the cysteine to the phenylalanine. Shown are 42 bases from within the CDR3, in frame from base 1. The paper as a whole reports these results and caveats: Because the number of T cells per sample was unknown, the richness differences could reflect varying T-cell content rather than repertoire biology. Lower TRBV6-7 relative abundance was observed in cases than in controls (around 0.1% versus 0.15%; Bonferroni P = 0.0008). Random forest classifiers combining richness and V gene abundances distinguished cases from controls with an estimated AUC of roughly 0.83. The cross-sectional design could not show whether associations preceded infection or resulted from it; effector/memory subsets and HPV-specific T cells were not isolated. CIN3+ cases had significantly higher TCR repertoire richness than controls across sequencing depths, but evenness did not differ between the groups.

Using the immunoSEQ assay, multiplex PCR amplified TCR beta CDR3 regions from an average of about 1,200 ng of genomic DNA per sample. Primer bias was corrected in the assay by using a complete synthetic TCR repertoire to establish an amplification baseline. Amplicons were sequenced on the Illumina platform. As for the authors' bioinformatics: Error correction of the sequences involved clustering with frequency ratios plus a modified nearest-neighbor algorithm, after which the sequences were analyzed in the immunoSEQ Analyzer using IMGT gene definitions. At each rarefaction depth, TCR richness and evenness were averaged over 20 rarefaction repeats, and samples with fewer sequences than the depth were excluded. Wilcoxon rank sum tests with FDR correction were used to compare V, D and J gene relative abundances between the groups. In the blinded duplicates, the intraclass correlation was approximately 96% for TCR richness and averaged around 80% across 65 to 85 gene segments. TCRdb mirrors the immuneACCESS table, restricted to in-frame sequences. Some clones are absent from its copies; in checked studies, under half trace to an unresolved V gene, and the reason for the others is unknown. The V and J calls and clone size come from that table; D and trimming were worked out from the DNA. The sample table includes approximately 23,000 clones. The top ten clonotypes cover 10% to 15% of the sample.

This sequence originates from a woman between 18 and 70 years old with a cervical HPV16 infection that either progressed to CIN3+ or cleared (not recorded which). The chain links TRBV5-1 with TRBJ2-5; 10 central bases correspond to TRBD1. The sample comprised blood buffy coat. The CDR3 has the sequence CASSLVGGQGFQETQYF. The CDR3 bases that were read are TGCGCCAGCAGCTTGGTGGGGGGACAGGGGTTCCAAGAGACC.